A single TCR beta chain is shown here with its context. Its specificity is unknown. Vbeta (60) and Jbeta (13) primers were used in the PCR. Sequenced by immunoSEQ multiplex PCR; TCRdb stores in-frame clones only, minus some. The sample carries 90,000 to 110,000 clones, more than 80% recorded once. This cohort consisted of healthy bone marrow donors. These data come from a study of cytomegalovirus exposure and HLA in healthy donors. Study-wide results and limits: A later analysis associated 16,000 or so TCR beta sequences with HLA alleles at a 0.05 false discovery rate. Based on reports, TCR beta sequences accurately predicted HLA-A and HLA-B alleles for most subjects. A later analysis linked a missense DCLRE1C variant to TCR beta V- and J-gene trimming.

The clonotype was recovered from a man in his late teens or twenties in good health and CMV-seronegative. The sample was PBMCs.

CDR3 nucleotides: TGTGCCAACCGCCGGGACAGGGCCCACGAGCAGTACTTC. The encoded protein is CANRRDRAHEQYF. The genes are TRBV10-3 and TRBJ2-7; 9 bases are shared with TRBD1. CDR3 length: 13 residues. CDR1 and CDR2 (germline): ENHRY, SYGVKD. The ends lost 10 bases at V and 5 bases at J; junction bases unmatched: 9.